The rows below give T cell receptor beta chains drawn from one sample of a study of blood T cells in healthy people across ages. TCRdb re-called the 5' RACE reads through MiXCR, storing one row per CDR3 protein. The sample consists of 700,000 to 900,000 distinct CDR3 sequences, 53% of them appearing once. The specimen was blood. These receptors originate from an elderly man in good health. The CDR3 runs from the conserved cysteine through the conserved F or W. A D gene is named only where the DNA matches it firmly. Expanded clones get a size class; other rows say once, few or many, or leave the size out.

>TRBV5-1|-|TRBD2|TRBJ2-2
TGCGCCAGCAGCTTCGAACTAGCGGGACACACCGGGGAGCTGTTTTTT
CASSFELAGHTGELFF
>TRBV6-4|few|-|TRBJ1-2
TGTGCCAGCAGCGGTACAGGGTCTAACTATGGCTACACCTTC
CASSGTGSNYGYTF
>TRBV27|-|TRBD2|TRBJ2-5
TGTGCCAGCAGAGCGGGAGGGTCTTACAATGAGCAGTACTTC
CASRAGGSYNEQYF
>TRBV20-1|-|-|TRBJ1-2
TGCAGTGCGGGAGGGGTCGGGCATGGCTACACCTTC
CSAGGVGHGYTF
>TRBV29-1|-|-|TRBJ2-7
TGCAGCGTTGAAGGGCCCACCTACGAGCAGTACTTC
CSVEGPTYEQYF
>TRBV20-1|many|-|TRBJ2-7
TGCAGTGCTAGCGAAGTGGAGTACGAGCAGTACTTC
CSASEVEYEQYF
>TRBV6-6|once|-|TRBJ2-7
TGTGCCAGTAGAGTGGGAGCTTATTACGAGCAGTACTTC
CASRVGAYYEQYF
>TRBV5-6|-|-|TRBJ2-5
TGTGCCAGAAGCCAAGCTGCTGGCGGAGGGTACCAAGAGACCCAGTACTTC
CARSQAAGGGYQETQYF
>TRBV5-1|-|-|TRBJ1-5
TGCGCCAGCAGCCCCTCGGGCCGTAGCAATCAGCCCCAGCATTTT
CASSPSGRSNQPQHF
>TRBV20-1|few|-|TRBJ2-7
TGCAGTGCTAACGGGGTGGTGGGATACGAGCAGTACTTC
CSANGVVGYEQYF
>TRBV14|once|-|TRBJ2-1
TGTGCCAGCAGCCCCCGGGCAGGGGTCTTAGCAAATGAGCAGTTCTTC
CASSPRAGVLANEQFF
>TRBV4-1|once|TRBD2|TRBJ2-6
TGCGCCAGCAGCCAAGAGCACCATTGGGGGACTAGCGGGAGGGTAAACTCTGGGGCCAACGTCCTGACTTTC
CASSQEHHWGTSGRVNSGANVLTF
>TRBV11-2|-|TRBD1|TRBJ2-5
TGTGCCAGCAGCCGGGGACAGTTCCAAGAGACCCAGTACTTC
CASSRGQFQETQYF
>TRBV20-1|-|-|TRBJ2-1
TGCAGTGCTAGAGATCTGGGGGGCTCCTACAATGAGCAGTTCTTC
CSARDLGGSYNEQFF
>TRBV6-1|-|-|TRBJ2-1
TGTGCCAGCAGTGAAGTAATATTGGGGGGCAATGAGCAGTTCTTC
CASSEVILGGNEQFF
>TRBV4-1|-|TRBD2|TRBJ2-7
TGCGCCAGCAGCCAGGTCGGGACTAGCGGGTACGAGCAGTACTTC
CASSQVGTSGYEQYF
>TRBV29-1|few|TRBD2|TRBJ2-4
TGCAGCGTTGGGGGGTCCGGGGGGGACATTCAGTACTTC
CSVGGSGGDIQYF
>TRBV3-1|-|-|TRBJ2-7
TGTGCCAGCAGCCAAGATGGTCGGGTGTACGAGCAGTACTTC
CASSQDGRVYEQYF
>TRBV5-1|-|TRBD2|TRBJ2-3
TGCGCCAGCAGCCCGACTAGCCGGACCACAGATACGCAGTATTTT
CASSPTSRTTDTQYF
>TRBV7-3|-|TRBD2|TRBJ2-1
TGTGCCAGCAGCTTAAGGGGGGGACTAGTCGCCAATGAGCAGTTCTTC
CASSLRGGLVANEQFF